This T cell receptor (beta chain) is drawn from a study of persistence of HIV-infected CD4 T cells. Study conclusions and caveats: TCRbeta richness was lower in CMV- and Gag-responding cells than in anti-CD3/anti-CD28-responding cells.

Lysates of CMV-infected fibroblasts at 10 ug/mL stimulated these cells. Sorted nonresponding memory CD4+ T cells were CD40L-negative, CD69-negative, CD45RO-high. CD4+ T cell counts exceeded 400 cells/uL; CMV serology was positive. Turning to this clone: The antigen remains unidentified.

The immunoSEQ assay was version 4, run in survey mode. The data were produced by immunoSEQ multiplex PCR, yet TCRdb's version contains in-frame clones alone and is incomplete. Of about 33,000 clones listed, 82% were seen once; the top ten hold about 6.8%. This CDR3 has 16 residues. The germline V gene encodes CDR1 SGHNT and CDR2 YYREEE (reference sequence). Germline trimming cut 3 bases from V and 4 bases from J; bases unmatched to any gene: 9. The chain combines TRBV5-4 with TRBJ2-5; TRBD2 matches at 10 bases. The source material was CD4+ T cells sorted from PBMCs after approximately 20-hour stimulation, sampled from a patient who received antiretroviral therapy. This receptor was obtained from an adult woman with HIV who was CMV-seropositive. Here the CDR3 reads CASSSRSGGAAETQYF. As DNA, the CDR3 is TGTGCCAGCAGCTCTAGAAGCGGGGGGGCCGCAGAGACCCAGTACTTC. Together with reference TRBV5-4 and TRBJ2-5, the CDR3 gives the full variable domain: ETGVTQSPTHLIKTRGQQVTLRCSSQSGHNTVSWYQQALGQGPQFIFQYYREEENGRGNFPPRFSGLQFPNYSSELNVNALELDDSALYLCASSSRSGGAAETQYFGPGTRLLVL.